One sample yielded the 20 T cell receptor beta chains listed below, sequenced in a study of T cell repertoires in cytomegalovirus infection. TCRdb fed the reads into MiXCR, producing one record per CDR3 protein. The sample has about 400,000 distinct CDR3 sequences, about a sixth seen once; the top ten hold less than 9.5%. Specimen: PBMCs. The receptors were gathered from a human donor in good health (CMV status not recorded). Some clones in this sample may be carry-over from other donors' samples.

A few counts support this clonotype. V is TRBV20-1 and J is TRBJ2-5; D is perhaps TRBD1 or TRBD2 (5 bases each). Trimming took off 3 bases at V and 5 bases at J, with 13 bases between the two ends. In germline, CDR1 is DFQATT, CDR2 SNEGSKA (reference sequence). This CDR3 has 13 amino acids. The CDR3 loop reads CSASQGTGETQYF. The CDR3 region has the DNA TGCAGTGCTAGTCAGGGAACGGGGGAGACCCAGTACTTC.

In this sample, this clonotype turned up a few times. V and J are TRBV7-9 and TRBJ2-7; D is perhaps TRBD1 (6 bases). V was pared by 0 bases and J by 5 bases, with 26 bases between. From germline, CDR1 is SEHNR and CDR2 FQNEAQ (reference sequence). This CDR3 has 19 amino acids. Here the CDR3 reads CASSLAMWGPEWVPDEQYF. CDR3 coding DNA: TGTGCCAGCAGCTTAGCGATGTGGGGGCCAGAATGGGTTCCGGACGAGCAGTACTTC.

This chain connects TRBV29-1 to TRBJ2-1; TRBD2 matches at 15 bases. Germline CDR1 is SQVTM and CDR2 is ANQGSEA. Trimming cost V 8 bases and J 10 bases; bases outside gene matches: 6. The CDR3 has 13 amino acids. The CDR3 region is CSSWTSGRGEQFF. CDR3 in DNA: TGCAGCTCCTGGACTAGCGGGAGGGGCGAGCAGTTCTTC.

In this sample, this clonotype turned up once. The chain employs TRBV18 and TRBJ1-1; 7 bases are shared with TRBD1. Germline lookup yields CDR1 KGHSH and CDR2 LQKENI. V lost 4 bases and J lost 5; bases outside the gene matches: 7. The length of the CDR3 is 14 residues. Written as DNA, the CDR3 is TGTGCCAGCTCACGAGGCGCCAGGGGGACTGAAGCTTTCTTT. This gives the protein CASSRGARGTEAFF. The full variable domain, rest sourced from reference TRBV18 and TRBJ1-1, is NAGVMQNPRHLVRRRGQEARLRCSPMKGHSHVYWYRQLPEEGLKFMVYLQKENIIDESGMPKERFSAEFPKEGPSILRIQQVVRGDSAAYFCASSRGARGTEAFFGQGTRLTVV.

This clonotype was seen repeatedly, ten times or more. This sequence joins TRBV28 and TRBJ1-4; D unclear. This CDR3 region has 13 residues. Per germline, CDR1 MDHEN and CDR2 SYDVKM. V was clipped by 7 bases and J by 8 bases, with 14 bases between them. CDR3 residues: CASTVMGSEKLFF. CDR3 DNA: TGTGCCAGCACCGTTATGGGCTCCGAAAAACTGTTTTTT.

This clonotype was counted many times. V is TRBV6-1 and J is TRBJ2-2; 7 bases are a match to TRBD2. V gave up 2 bases and J gave up 4 bases; unmatched junction bases: 7. The CDR3 contains 16 residues. Germline loops: CDR1 MNHNS, CDR2 SASEGT. The CDR3 loop is CASSELVAGLTGELFF. CDR3 sequence (DNA): TGTGCCAGCAGTGAATTAGTAGCGGGCCTCACCGGGGAGCTGTTTTTT.

The table lists this clonotype with a few counts. This chain links TRBV7-8 with TRBJ1-1, with D possibly being TRBD1 (5 bases). Germline loops: CDR1 SGHVS, CDR2 FQNEAQ. V was shortened by 5 bases and J by 1 base, with 14 bases between the two germline ends. The CDR3 is made up of 15 amino acids. The CDR3 loop reads CASSLNAGANTEAFF. The DNA of the CDR3 is TGTGCCAGCAGCCTCAACGCCGGGGCGAACACTGAAGCTTTCTTT.

There are a few counts of this clonotype. The chain joins TRBV20-1 to TRBJ2-5; D may be TRBD2 (6 bases). Trimming pared 5 bases from V and 5 bases from J, leaving 15 bases between. Germline V lookup: CDR1 DFQATT, CDR2 SNEGSKA (reference sequence). The CDR3 covers 13 residues. The CDR3 nucleotides are TGCAGTGCTCTCCGGGAGTGGTGGGAGACCCAGTACTTC. Protein product: CSALREWWETQYF.

V usage is TRBV12-3 or TRBV12-4 and J usage is TRBJ2-5, with TRBD2 matching over 11 bases. After removal of 3 bases from V and 4 bases from J, the junction contained 16 bases not matched to a gene. The CDR3 has 19 amino acids. CDR3 residues: CASSFLLAGARRRGETQYF. CDR3 coding DNA: TGTGCCAGCAGTTTCTTACTAGCGGGGGCGCGCCGACGGGGAGAGACCCAGTACTTC.

This clonotype was observed a handful of times. The chain joins TRBV28 to TRBJ2-3; TRBD2 matches at 10 bases. After removal of 9 bases from V and 6 bases from J, the junction contained 15 bases not matched to a gene. The germline gives CDR1 MDHEN, CDR2 SYDVKM. The CDR3 spans 16 residues. The CDR3 loop reads CASNPIAGGTLDTQYF. CDR3 nucleotide sequence: TGTGCCAGTAATCCAATAGCGGGGGGCACCCTGGATACGCAGTATTTT.

As DNA, the CDR3 is TGTGCCAGCAGCACGATTTTGGTCAGGGGAGATACGCAGTATTTT. Amino acids: CASSTILVRGDTQYF. This sequence joins TRBV7-2 and TRBJ2-3; tentative D call: TRBD1 (6 bases). Germline V gene lookup returns CDR1 SGHTA and CDR2 FQGNSA. This CDR3 is built from 15 residues. The V end was cut by 5 bases, the J end by 5 bases, with 17 bases between.

The chain uses TRBV27 and TRBJ2-1; D not certain. CDR3 size: 13 residues. With 3 bases removed from V and 12 bases from J, the gap between germline ends came to 15 bases. The V gene's germline CDR1 is MNHEY and CDR2 SMNVEV (reference sequence). CDR3: CASSFIVGNLQFF. In DNA form, the CDR3 reads TGTGCCAGCAGTTTTATCGTGGGGAATTTGCAGTTCTTC.

This clonotype occurred many times. This chain links TRBV7-2 with TRBJ2-4, with D tentatively TRBD1 or TRBD2 (5 bases each). This CDR3 is 14 amino acids long. V was shortened by 5 bases and J by 8 bases, with 16 bases between the two germline ends. The germline CDR1 and CDR2 sequences are SGHTA and FQGNSA. The CDR3 here is CASSPATERDIQYF. CDR3 in DNA: TGTGCCAGCAGCCCGGCGACAGAGAGGGACATTCAGTACTTC.

Many counts were recorded for this clonotype. For the CDR3, the DNA is TGTGCCAGCAGTCCCACGACTTCGGCGGATGAAAAACTGTTTTTT. It codes for CASSPTTSADEKLFF. This rearrangement joins TRBV2 to TRBJ1-4; D not certain. Trimming stripped 5 bases from V and 6 bases from J, with 16 bases between. The length of the CDR3 is 15 residues. CDR1 and CDR2 from the germline V gene are SNHLY and FYNNEI. Variable domain in full (rest from reference TRBV2 and TRBJ1-4): EPEVTQTPSHQVTQMGQEVILRCVPISNHLYFYWYRQILGQKVEFLVSFYNNEISEKSEIFDDQFSVERPDGSNFTLKIRSTKLEDSAMYFCASSPTTSADEKLFFGSGTQLSVL.

In regard to this clonotype: The CDR3 carries no conserved terminal phenylalanine or tryptophan, so it likely arises from a read error. This chain links TRBV14 with TRBJ1-1, with unresolved D. Germline V gene lookup returns CDR1 SGHDN and CDR2 FVKESK. V gave up 0 bases and J gave up 0 bases, with 2 bases separating them. CDR3 length: 13 residues. CDR3 DNA sequence: TGTGCCAGCAGCCAAGATCTGAACACTGAAGCTTTCATT. It codes for CASSQDLNTEAFI.

The chain uses TRBV12-3 or TRBV12-4 and TRBJ2-5, with D unclear. The length of the CDR3 is 14 residues. V lost 7 bases, J lost 2 bases, and 14 bases lay in between. The CDR3 region has the DNA TGTGCCAGCACCCCTAGAGACATACAAGAGACCCAGTACTTC. Protein: CASTPRDIQETQYF.

The chain uses TRBV7-6 and TRBJ2-5, with 7 bases aligning to TRBD2. Germline CDR1 SGHVS, CDR2 FNYEAQ. This CDR3 has 17 residues. Unmatched junction bases numbered 19, after V lost 8 bases and J lost 4 bases. CDR3 DNA: TGTGCCAGCGGGGGGGACTGGAGGACTACGACCCCAGAGACCCAGTACTTC. Its protein is CASGGDWRTTTPETQYF.

The chain is built from TRBV5-1 and TRBJ2-3; D is uncertain. The V end was cut by 4 bases, the J end by 6 bases, with 12 bases between. The CDR3 spans 13 residues. Germline CDR1 SGHRS, CDR2 YFSETQ. The CDR3 loop reads CASSIMRSDTQYF. Written as DNA, the CDR3 is TGCGCCAGCAGCATAATGAGATCCGATACGCAGTATTTT.

The rearrangement links TRBV6-5 to TRBJ2-1, with D hard to call. V was pared by 0 bases and J by 9 bases, with 18 bases between. The CDR3 is 16 residues long. CDR1 and CDR2 (germline): MNHEY, SVGAGI. The CDR3 sequence is CASSYSPSTRVAEQFF. The CDR3 DNA is TGTGCCAGCAGTTACTCTCCAAGCACAAGGGTGGCTGAGCAGTTCTTC.

The chain uses TRBV4-3 and TRBJ1-4, with 9 nucleotides matching TRBD1. The CDR3 consists of 15 residues. V was pared by 4 bases and J by 3 bases, with 3 bases of the junction left unmatched. CDR1 is LGHNA, CDR2 YSLEER, per germline. The CDR3 loop is CASSLTGGANEKLFF. The CDR3 DNA follows: TGCGCCAGCAGCCTTACAGGGGGCGCTAATGAAAAACTGTTTTTT.